This T cell receptor beta chain comes out of a study of Ad26.COV2.S vaccination and SARS-CoV-2 variants. This table comes from immunoSEQ multiplex PCR, and its TCRdb copy is limited to in-frame clones, with some not included. In the table there are 250,000 to 300,000 clones, more than 70% of which are singletons. J lost 2 bases, V lost 3 bases, and 3 bases had no gene match. The germline gives CDR1 SGHRS, CDR2 YFSETQ. The CDR3 is made up of 14 amino acids. General study points: Possible underestimation of total T cell responses by the TCR breadth and depth analyses was noted. Participants given vaccine showed non-spike TCR breadth similar to that of placebo recipients. Post-vaccination spike-specific CD8+ and CD4+ T cell responses reportedly had substantial breadth.

This clone was counted a single time. What it binds is unknown. This sample's treatment: roughly 18 received Ad26.COV2.S at low or high dose, single or two shots; about 5 received placebo; per-sample allocation not given. Specimens were obtained on day 63 following the first vaccine or placebo injection. The individual, an adult aged 18-55 years, was a donor in Boston. The sequence was collected from a person aged 18-60 years who received the Ad26.COV2.S COVID-19 vaccine or a placebo. The sample in question was peripheral blood, obtained in a trial of Ad26.COV2.S vaccine versus placebo. The chain couples TRBV5-1 to TRBJ2-5; 8 nucleotides align to TRBD2. The CDR3 bases are TGCGCCAGCAGCTCTAGCGGGCCACAAGAGACCCAGTACTTC. It encodes CASSSSGPQETQYF.